The present T cell receptor (beta chain) was sequenced within a study of beta chain features in type 1 diabetes. This clone was seen a handful of times. What it recognizes is unknown. A read error is likely here: a far larger clone is one base away. Study-wide results and caveats: In cDNA sequencing, cells with high TCR expression could be over-represented. PCR might favor shorter templates, but any such skew would affect patients and controls equally. In all four CD4+ subsets, TCRB CDR3 length was significantly, moderately reduced in type 1 diabetes.

The CDR3 spans 16 residues. The germline V gene has CDR1 SGDLS and CDR2 YYNGEE. All of the isolated RNA was reverse transcribed, so expressed TCRB transcripts were sequenced. Assay: immunoSEQ multiplex PCR; the TCRdb copy retains only in-frame clones and omits some. The sample carries around 140,000 clones, more than 10% recorded once. This TCR was recovered from a man aged 18 to 29 with type 1 diabetes. This chain uses TRBV9 with TRBJ2-4; tentatively, D is TRBD1 (6 bases). The sample taken for sequencing was central memory CD4+ T cells from blood. This CDR3 reads CARSADARDTENIQYF. The CDR3 coding sequence is TGTGCCCGCAGCGCGGACGCCCGGGACACCGAAAACATTCAGTACTTC.